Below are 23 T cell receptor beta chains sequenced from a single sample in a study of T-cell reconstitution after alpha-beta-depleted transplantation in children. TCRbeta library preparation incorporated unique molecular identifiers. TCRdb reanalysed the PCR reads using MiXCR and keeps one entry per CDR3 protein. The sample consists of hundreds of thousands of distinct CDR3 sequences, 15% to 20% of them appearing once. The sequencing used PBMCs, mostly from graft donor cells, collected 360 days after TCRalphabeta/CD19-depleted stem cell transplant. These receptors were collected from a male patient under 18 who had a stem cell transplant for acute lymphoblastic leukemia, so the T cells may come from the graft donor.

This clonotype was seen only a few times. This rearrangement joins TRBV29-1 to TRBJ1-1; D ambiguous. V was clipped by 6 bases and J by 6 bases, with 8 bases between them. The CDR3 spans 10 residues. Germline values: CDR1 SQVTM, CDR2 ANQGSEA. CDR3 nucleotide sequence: TGCAGCGTCCGGAGGGCTGAAGCTTTCTTT. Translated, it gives CSVRRAEAFF.

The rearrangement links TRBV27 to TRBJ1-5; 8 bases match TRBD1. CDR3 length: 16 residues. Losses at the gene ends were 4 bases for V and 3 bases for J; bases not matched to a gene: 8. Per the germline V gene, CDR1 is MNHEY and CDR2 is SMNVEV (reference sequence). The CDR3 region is CASSSSYRGSNQPQHF. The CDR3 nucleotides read TGTGCCAGCAGTTCATCATACAGGGGGTCCAATCAGCCCCAGCATTTT.

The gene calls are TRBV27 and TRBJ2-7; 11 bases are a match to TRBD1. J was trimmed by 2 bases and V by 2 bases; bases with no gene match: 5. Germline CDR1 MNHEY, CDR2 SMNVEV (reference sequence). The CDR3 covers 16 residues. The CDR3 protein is CASSLIGTGGPYEQYF. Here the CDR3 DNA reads TGTGCCAGCAGTTTAATTGGGACAGGGGGACCCTACGAGCAGTACTTC.

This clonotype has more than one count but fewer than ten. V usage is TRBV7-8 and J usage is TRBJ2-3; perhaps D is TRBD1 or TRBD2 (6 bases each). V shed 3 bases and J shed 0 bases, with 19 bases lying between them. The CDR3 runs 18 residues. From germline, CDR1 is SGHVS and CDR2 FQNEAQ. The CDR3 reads CASSFRFRAGQSTDTQYF. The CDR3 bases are TGTGCCAGCAGCTTTCGATTCCGGGCGGGACAAAGCACAGATACGCAGTATTTT.

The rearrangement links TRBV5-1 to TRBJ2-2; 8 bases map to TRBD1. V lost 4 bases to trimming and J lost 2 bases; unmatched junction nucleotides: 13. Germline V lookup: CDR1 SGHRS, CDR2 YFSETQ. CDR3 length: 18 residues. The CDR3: CASSPDLRDRTNTGELFF. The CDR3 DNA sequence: TGCGCCAGCAGCCCGGATTTGAGGGACAGGACTAACACCGGGGAGCTGTTTTTT.

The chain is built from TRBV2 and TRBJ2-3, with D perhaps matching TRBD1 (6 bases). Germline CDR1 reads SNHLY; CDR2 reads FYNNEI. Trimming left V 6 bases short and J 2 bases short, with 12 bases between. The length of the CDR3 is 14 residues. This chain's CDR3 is CASRKTGNTDTQYF. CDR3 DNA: TGTGCCAGCAGGAAGACAGGCAACACAGATACGCAGTATTTT.

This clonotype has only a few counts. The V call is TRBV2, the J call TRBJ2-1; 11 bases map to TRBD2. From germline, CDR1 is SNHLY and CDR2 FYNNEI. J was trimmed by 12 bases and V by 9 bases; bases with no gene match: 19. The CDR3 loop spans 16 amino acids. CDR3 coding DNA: TGTGCCAGAACTAGCGGGAGATCCCCCCGTGGGGTGGTGCAGTTCTTC. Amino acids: CARTSGRSPRGVVQFF.

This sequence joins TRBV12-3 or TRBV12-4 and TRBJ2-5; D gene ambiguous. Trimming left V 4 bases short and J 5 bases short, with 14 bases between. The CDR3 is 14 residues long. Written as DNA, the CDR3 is TGTGCCAGCAGTTCCCGATGGGTGAGCGAGACCCAGTACTTC. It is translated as CASSSRWVSETQYF.

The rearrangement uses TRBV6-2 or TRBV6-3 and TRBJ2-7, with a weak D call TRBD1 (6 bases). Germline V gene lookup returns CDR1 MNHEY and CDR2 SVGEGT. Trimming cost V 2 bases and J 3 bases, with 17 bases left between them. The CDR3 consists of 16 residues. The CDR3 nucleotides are TGTGCCAGCAGTTACGAAGTGTGGGGGACACTCTACGAGCAGTACTTC. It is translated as CASSYEVWGTLYEQYF.

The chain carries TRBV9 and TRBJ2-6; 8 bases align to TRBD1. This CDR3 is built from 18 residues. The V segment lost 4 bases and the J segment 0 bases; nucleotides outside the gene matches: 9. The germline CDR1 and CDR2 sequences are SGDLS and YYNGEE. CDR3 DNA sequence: TGTGCCAGCAGCCCCGGGACAGGCTTCATCTCTGGGGCCAACGTCCTGACTTTC. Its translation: CASSPGTGFISGANVLTF.

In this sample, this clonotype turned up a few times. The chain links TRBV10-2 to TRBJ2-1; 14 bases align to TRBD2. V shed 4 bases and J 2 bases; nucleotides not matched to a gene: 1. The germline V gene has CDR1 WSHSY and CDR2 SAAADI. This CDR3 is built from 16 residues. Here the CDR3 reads CASSGLAGGAYNEQFF. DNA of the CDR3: TGCGCCAGCAGTGGACTAGCGGGGGGGGCCTACAATGAGCAGTTCTTC.

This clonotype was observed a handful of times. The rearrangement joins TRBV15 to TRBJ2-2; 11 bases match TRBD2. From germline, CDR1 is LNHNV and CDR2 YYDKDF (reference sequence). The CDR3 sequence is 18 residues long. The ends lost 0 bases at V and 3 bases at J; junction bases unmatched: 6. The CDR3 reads CATSRDHLSGRDTGELFF. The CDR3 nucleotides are TGTGCCACCAGCAGAGATCACCTTAGCGGGAGGGACACCGGGGAGCTGTTTTTT.

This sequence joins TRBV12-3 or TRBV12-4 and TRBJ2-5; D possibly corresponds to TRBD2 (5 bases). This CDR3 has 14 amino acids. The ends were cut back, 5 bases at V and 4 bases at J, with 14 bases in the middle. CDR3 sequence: CASSPTRAGETQYF. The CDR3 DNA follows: TGTGCCAGCAGTCCAACTAGGGCGGGAGAGACCCAGTACTTC.

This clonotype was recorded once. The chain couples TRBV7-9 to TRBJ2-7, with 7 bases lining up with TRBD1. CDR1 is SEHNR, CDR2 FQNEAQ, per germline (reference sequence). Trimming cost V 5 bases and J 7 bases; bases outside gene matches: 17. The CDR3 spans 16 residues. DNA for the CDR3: TGTGCCAGCAGCGCCCGACAGGGCATGTATACGGGGGAGCAGTACTTC. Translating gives CASSARQGMYTGEQYF.

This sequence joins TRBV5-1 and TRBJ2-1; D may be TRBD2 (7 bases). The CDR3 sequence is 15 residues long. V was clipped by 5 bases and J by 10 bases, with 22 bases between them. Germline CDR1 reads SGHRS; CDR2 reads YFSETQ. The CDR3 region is CASRGGPPSPGEQFF. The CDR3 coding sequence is TGCGCCAGCAGGGGGGGGCCCCCCTCTCCGGGGGAGCAGTTCTTC. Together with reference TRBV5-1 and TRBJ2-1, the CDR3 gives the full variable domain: KAGVTQTPRYLIKTRGQQVTLSCSPISGHRSVSWYQQTPGQGLQFLFEYFSETQRNKGNFPGRFSGRQFSNSRSEMNVSTLELGDSALYLCASRGGPPSPGEQFFGPGTRLTVL.

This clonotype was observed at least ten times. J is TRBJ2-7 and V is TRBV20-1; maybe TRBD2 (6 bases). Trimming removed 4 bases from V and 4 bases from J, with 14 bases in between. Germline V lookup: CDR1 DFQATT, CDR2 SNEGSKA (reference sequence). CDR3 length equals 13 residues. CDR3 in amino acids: CSAKGLARYEQYF. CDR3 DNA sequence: TGCAGTGCTAAGGGGCTAGCGAGATACGAGCAGTACTTC.

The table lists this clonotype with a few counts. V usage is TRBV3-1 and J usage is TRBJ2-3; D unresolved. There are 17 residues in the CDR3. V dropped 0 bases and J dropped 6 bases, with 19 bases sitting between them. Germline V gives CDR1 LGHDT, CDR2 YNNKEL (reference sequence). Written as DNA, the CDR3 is TGTGCCAGCAGCCAAGATAGCCGGTTCTACATAGGGGATACGCAGTATTTT. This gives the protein CASSQDSRFYIGDTQYF.

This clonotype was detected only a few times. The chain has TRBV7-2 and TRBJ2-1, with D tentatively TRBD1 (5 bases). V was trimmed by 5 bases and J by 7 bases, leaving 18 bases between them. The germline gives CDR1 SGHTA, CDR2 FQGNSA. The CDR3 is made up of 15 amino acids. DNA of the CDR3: TGTGCCAGCAGCCGGACACGGACGCGATTTAATGAGCAGTTCTTC. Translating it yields CASSRTRTRFNEQFF.

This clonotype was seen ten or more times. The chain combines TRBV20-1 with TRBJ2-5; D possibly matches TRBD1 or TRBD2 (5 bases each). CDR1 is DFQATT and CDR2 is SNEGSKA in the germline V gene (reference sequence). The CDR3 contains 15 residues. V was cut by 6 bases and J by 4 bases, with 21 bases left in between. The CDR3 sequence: CSALPITRGGETQYF. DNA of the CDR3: TGCAGTGCACTCCCAATTACTCGGGGCGGAGAGACCCAGTACTTC.

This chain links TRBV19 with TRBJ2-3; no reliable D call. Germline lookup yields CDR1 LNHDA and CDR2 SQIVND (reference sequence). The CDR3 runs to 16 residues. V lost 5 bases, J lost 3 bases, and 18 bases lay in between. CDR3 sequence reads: CASSSPGLRKTDTQYF. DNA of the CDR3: TGTGCCAGTAGTTCGCCGGGCCTTAGAAAAACAGATACGCAGTATTTT.

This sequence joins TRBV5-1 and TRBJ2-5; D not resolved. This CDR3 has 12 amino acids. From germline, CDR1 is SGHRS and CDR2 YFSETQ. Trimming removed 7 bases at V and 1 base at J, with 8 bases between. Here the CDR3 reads CASSVSQETQYF. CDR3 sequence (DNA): TGCGCCAGCTCTGTCTCCCAAGAGACCCAGTACTTC.

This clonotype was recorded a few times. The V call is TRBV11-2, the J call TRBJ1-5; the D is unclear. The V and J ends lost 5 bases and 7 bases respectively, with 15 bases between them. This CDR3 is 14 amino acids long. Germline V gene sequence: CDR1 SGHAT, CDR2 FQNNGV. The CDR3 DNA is TGTGCCAGCAGCCCCTGGGGAGTAGGACAGCCCCAGCATTTT. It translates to CASSPWGVGQPQHF.

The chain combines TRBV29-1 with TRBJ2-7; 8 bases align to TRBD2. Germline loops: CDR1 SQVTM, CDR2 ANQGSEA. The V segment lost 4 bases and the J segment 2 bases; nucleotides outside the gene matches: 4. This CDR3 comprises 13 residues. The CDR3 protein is CSVASGRTYEQYF. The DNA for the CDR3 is TGCAGCGTTGCTAGCGGGCGGACCTACGAGCAGTACTTC.